These 27 T cell receptor beta chains share one sample of origin, sequenced in a study of OX40 agonist ivuxolimab in advanced cancers. Repertoires were generated with immunoSEQ multiplex PCR, while TCRdb's copy carries only in-frame clones and drops some. The repertoire holds around 100,000 clones, with 86% as singletons. This specimen was CD4+ or CD8+ T cells sorted from blood, taken in a trial of the OX40 agonist ivuxolimab. These receptors came from an adult with an advanced solid tumor such as melanoma, head and neck, liver or kidney cancer.

The CDR3 is CAWWDPGGTEAFF. In DNA form, the CDR3 reads TGTGCCTGGTGGGACCCAGGGGGCACTGAAGCTTTCTTT. The rearrangement uses TRBV30 and TRBJ1-1, with TRBD1 matching 7 bases. The CDR3 runs 13 residues. Germline V gene sequence: CDR1 GTSNPN, CDR2 SVGIG (reference sequence). V lost 5 bases, J lost 4 bases, and 7 bases stayed unmatched.

This clone has a handful of counts. The chain is built from TRBV7-9 and TRBJ1-2, with 7 nucleotides matching TRBD1. This CDR3 has 16 residues. CDR1 is SEHNR, CDR2 FQNEAQ, per germline (reference sequence). The trim removed 1 base at V and 6 bases at J, leaving 11 bases unmatched. Here the CDR3 reads CASSLGSAAGGHGYTF. DNA of the CDR3: TGTGCCAGCAGCTTAGGGTCGGCGGCAGGGGGACATGGCTACACCTTC.

The rearrangement links TRBV30 to TRBJ2-7; D gene unclear. V lost 0 bases, J lost 0 bases, and 9 bases lay in between. This CDR3 comprises 14 residues. The germline V gene has CDR1 GTSNPN and CDR2 SVGIG (reference sequence). This CDR3 is CAWSVGPVSYEQYF. CDR3 coding DNA: TGTGCCTGGAGTGTAGGACCCGTCTCCTACGAGCAGTACTTC.

This chain joins TRBV29-1 and TRBJ2-1; 9 bases align to TRBD2. Germline values: CDR1 SQVTM, CDR2 ANQGSEA. CDR3 length: 13 residues. The J segment lost 4 bases and the V segment lost 7 bases, leaving 5 bases of the junction unmatched. CDR3 sequence: CSGRGGWYNEQFF. In DNA form, the CDR3 reads TGCAGCGGGCGGGGGGGGTGGTACAATGAGCAGTTCTTC.

This chain connects TRBV4-1 to TRBJ1-1; D is unresolved. The germline CDR1 and CDR2 sequences are MGHRA and YSYEKL. This CDR3 contains 16 residues. Trimming stripped 0 bases from V and 4 bases from J, with 15 bases between. The CDR3 loop reads CASSQEAKLTVTEAFF. The DNA for the CDR3 is TGCGCCAGCAGCCAAGAGGCGAAGCTGACGGTCACTGAAGCTTTCTTT.

As concerns this clone: Other DNA sequences within the sample encode an identical CDR3. The chain combines TRBV11-2 with TRBJ2-7; TRBD2 matches at 14 bases. CDR3 length: 15 residues. With V trimmed by 5 bases and J by 7 bases, 7 bases remained unmatched. Germline CDR1 SGHAT, CDR2 FQNNGV. The CDR3 sequence: CASSPTSGGGREQYF. CDR3 coding DNA: TGTGCCAGCAGCCCGACTAGCGGGGGGGGGCGGGAGCAGTACTTC.

The chain combines TRBV5-5 with TRBJ2-7; either TRBD1 or TRBD2 may fit D (6 bases each). The CDR3 has 16 amino acids. Between the trimmed V and J ends, which lost 4 bases and 3 bases, there was a span of 20 bases. The germline V gene has CDR1 SGHKS and CDR2 YYEKEE (reference sequence). CDR3 protein: CASSPTGANLYYEQYF. The CDR3 DNA reads as TGTGCCAGCAGCCCTACGGGGGCCAACCTTTACTACGAGCAGTACTTC.

This clone came up many times. This rearrangement joins TRBV2 to TRBJ2-1, with D perhaps assigned TRBD1 or TRBD2 (6 bases each). Germline V gene lookup returns CDR1 SNHLY and CDR2 FYNNEI. V shed 9 bases and J shed 7 bases, with 28 bases lying between them. This CDR3 has 17 amino acids. CDR3 in amino acids: CASTGRGGRVKNNEQFF. DNA for the CDR3: TGTGCCAGTACTGGTCGTGGGGGGCGCGTGAAGAATAATGAGCAGTTCTTC.

J is TRBJ2-1 and V is TRBV19; D is possibly TRBD1 (5 bases). Trimming stripped 5 bases from V and 2 bases from J, with 10 bases between. The CDR3 runs 14 residues. The germline V gene has CDR1 LNHDA and CDR2 SQIVND (reference sequence). The CDR3 is CASSVQGAYNEQFF. The DNA of the CDR3 is TGTGCCAGTAGTGTGCAAGGGGCCTACAATGAGCAGTTCTTC.

The chain carries TRBV7-2 and TRBJ1-1; 9 nucleotides match TRBD1. Germline loops: CDR1 SGHTA, CDR2 FQGNSA. The V and J ends lost 5 bases and 1 base, in that order; junction bases with no gene match: 5. The CDR3 length is 15 residues. In DNA form, the CDR3 reads TGTGCCAGCAGCGAACAGGGGGCGGGGAACACTGAAGCTTTCTTT. Residues: CASSEQGAGNTEAFF.

The chain has TRBV11-3 and TRBJ1-1; D gene uncertain. Trimming pared 4 bases from V and 5 bases from J, leaving 8 bases between. The germline CDR1 and CDR2 sequences are SGHNT and YENEEA. The CDR3 contains 12 residues. The DNA of the CDR3 is TGTGCCAGCAGCTCTACCTGGACTGAAGCTTTCTTT. It encodes CASSSTWTEAFF. Filled out from reference TRBV11-3 and TRBJ1-1, the complete variable domain reads EAGVVQSPRYKIIEKKQPVAFWCNPISGHNTLYWYLQNLGQGPELLIRYENEEAVDDSQLPKDRFSAERLKGVDSTLKIQPAELGDSAVYLCASSSTWTEAFFGQGTRLTVV.

In DNA, the CDR3 is TGTGCCAGTAGTATAAATAACTATGGCTACACCTTC. Protein product: CASSINNYGYTF. The chain joins TRBV19 to TRBJ1-2, with no clear D. The CDR3 is 12 residues long. The germline gives CDR1 LNHDA, CDR2 SQIVND (reference sequence). V lost 2 bases and J 1 base, leaving 2 bases between the germline ends.

The chain employs TRBV18 and TRBJ1-2; 8 bases line up with TRBD1. Germline V lookup: CDR1 KGHSH, CDR2 LQKENI. With V trimmed by 1 base and J by 4 bases, 2 bases remained unmatched. The CDR3 loop spans 14 amino acids. This CDR3 reads CASSPRTGTYGYTF. The CDR3 region has the DNA TGTGCCAGCTCACCACGGACAGGGACCTATGGCTACACCTTC.

The chain employs TRBV9 and TRBJ2-5, with 7 bases lining up with TRBD2. The CDR3 totals 18 residues. V lost 0 bases, J lost 4 bases, and 15 bases stayed unmatched. In germline, CDR1 is SGDLS, CDR2 YYNGEE. CDR3 bases: TGTGCCAGCAGCGTAGGGGGTAGCGGGTACAAAAATGTAGAGACCCAGTACTTC. Translation: CASSVGGSGYKNVETQYF.

The CDR3, as DNA: TGTGCCAGCAGCGTAGAGGGTCCACGCCTTGAGACCCAGTACTTC. Translated, it gives CASSVEGPRLETQYF. The chain has TRBV27 and TRBJ2-5, with a weak D call TRBD2 (5 bases). CDR1 and CDR2 (germline): MNHEY, SMNVEV (reference sequence). The CDR3 contains 15 residues. The V gene lost 6 bases and the J gene lost 5 bases, with 19 bases spanning the gap.

The chain recombines TRBV18 with TRBJ2-3; TRBD2 aligns across 14 bases. The trim removed 3 bases at V and 15 bases at J, leaving 11 bases unmatched. The CDR3 consists of 15 residues. Germline V gives CDR1 KGHSH, CDR2 LQKENI. CDR3 DNA: TGTGCCAGCTCACCCGGACTAGCGGGAGGTATAGGCTATTATTTT. Translation: CASSPGLAGGIGYYF.

Turning to this clone: Its ends do not fully match the called genes, so a read error is possible. The chain has TRBV7-2 and TRBJ1-5; no definite D call. Germline CDR1 is SGHTA and CDR2 is FQGNSA. The CDR3 covers 13 residues. In nucleotides, the CDR3 is TGTGTCAGCAGCTTTGGGAGGGATCAGCCCCAGCATTTT. The encoded protein is CVSSFGRDQPQHF.

This chain connects TRBV12-5 to TRBJ1-1; D gene ambiguous. The CDR3 contains 15 residues. The V end was cut by 0 bases, the J end by 0 bases, with 8 bases between. Germline lookup yields CDR1 LGHNT and CDR2 FRNRAP. CDR3 protein: CASGLVLEVNTEAFF. DNA for the CDR3: TGTGCTAGTGGTTTGGTACTTGAAGTGAACACTGAAGCTTTCTTT.

This chain connects TRBV7-8 to TRBJ1-5, with D perhaps matching TRBD1 (5 bases). Trimming stripped 1 base from V and 5 bases from J, with 12 bases between. Germline loops: CDR1 SGHVS, CDR2 FQNEAQ. This CDR3 contains 15 residues. CDR3 residues: CASSLERWGDQPQHF. In DNA, the CDR3 is TGTGCCAGCAGCTTAGAGAGGTGGGGGGATCAGCCCCAGCATTTT. Full variable domain (outside the CDR3, taken from reference TRBV7-8 and TRBJ1-5): GAGVSQSPRYKVAKRGQDVALRCDPISGHVSLFWYQQALGQGPEFLTYFQNEAQLDKSGLPSDRFFAERPEGSVSTLKIQRTQQEDSAVYLCASSLERWGDQPQHFGDGTRLSIL.

The chain links TRBV6-5 to TRBJ1-5; D might be TRBD1 (5 bases). Per the germline V gene, CDR1 is MNHEY and CDR2 is SVGAGI. Trimming pared 6 bases from V and 0 bases from J, leaving 12 bases between. This CDR3 is 15 amino acids long. The DNA of the CDR3 is TGTGCCAGCAGACGACAGATTAATAGCAATCAGCCCCAGCATTTT. This encodes CASRRQINSNQPQHF.

This clone showed up just once. The chain joins TRBV11-2 to TRBJ2-2; 15 bases are shared with TRBD2. Losses at the gene ends were 5 bases for V and 3 bases for J; bases not matched to a gene: 7. Per germline, CDR1 SGHAT and CDR2 FQNNGV. The CDR3 loop spans 18 amino acids. CDR3 sequence: CASSPQGLAGGHTGELFF. The CDR3 bases are TGTGCCAGCAGCCCCCAAGGACTAGCGGGGGGGCACACCGGGGAGCTGTTTTTT.

V gene TRBV5-4 combines with J gene TRBJ2-3; tentative D call: TRBD1 (5 bases). The CDR3 spans 13 residues. The V gene's germline CDR1 is SGHNT and CDR2 YYREEE (reference sequence). Trimming removed 1 base from V and 8 bases from J, with 11 bases in between. Here the CDR3 reads CASSLRGSVTQYF. The CDR3 nucleotides read TGTGCCAGCAGCTTGAGGGGTAGTGTTACGCAGTATTTT.

Notes on this clone: The junction does not match germline at one end; this may be a read error. The chain combines TRBV29-1 with TRBJ1-2; perhaps TRBD1 as D (5 bases). This CDR3 has 12 residues. Germline values: CDR1 SQVTM, CDR2 ANQGSEA. DNA for the CDR3: TGCAGCGTCGAAGGGGAGTACTATGGCTACACCTTC. This translates into CSVEGEYYGYTF.

This chain joins TRBV10-3 and TRBJ2-3; 13 bases align to TRBD2. V shed 5 bases, J shed 4 bases, and the junction held 3 bases outside the gene matches. Germline V lookup: CDR1 ENHRY, CDR2 SYGVKD. The CDR3 has 15 residues. The CDR3 loop reads CAISRLAGGPDTQYF. As DNA, the CDR3 is TGTGCCATCAGTCGACTAGCGGGGGGTCCAGATACGCAGTATTTT.

The V gene is TRBV10-3, the J gene TRBJ1-1; a weak D match, TRBD1 (6 bases). Germline V gene data show CDR1 as ENHRY and CDR2 as SYGVKD. This CDR3 contains 11 residues. With 4 bases removed from V and 8 bases from J, the gap between germline ends came to 8 bases. CDR3 bases: TGTGCCATCAGTGGGCAGGGGGAAGCTTTCTTT. It specifies CAISGQGEAFF.

This clone was seen a handful of times. The rearrangement links TRBV19 to TRBJ1-5, with 11 bases fitting TRBD1. Germline V gene data show CDR1 as LNHDA and CDR2 as SQIVND (reference sequence). This CDR3 has 14 amino acids. V dropped 10 bases and J dropped 5; count of bases not matched to a gene: 7. The CDR3 coding sequence is TGTGCCACCTCCGGGACAGGGGGACATCAGCCCCAGCATTTT. This sequence encodes CATSGTGGHQPQHF.

J is TRBJ2-2 and V is TRBV25-1; tentatively, D is TRBD1 or TRBD2 (6 bases each). The CDR3 runs 15 residues. Germline assignment: CDR1 MGHDK and CDR2 SYGVNS. Trimming took off 3 bases at V and 4 bases at J, with 12 bases between the two ends. CDR3: CASSEGGDGTGELFF. CDR3 in DNA: TGTGCCAGCAGTGAGGGGGGCGATGGCACCGGGGAGCTGTTTTTT.